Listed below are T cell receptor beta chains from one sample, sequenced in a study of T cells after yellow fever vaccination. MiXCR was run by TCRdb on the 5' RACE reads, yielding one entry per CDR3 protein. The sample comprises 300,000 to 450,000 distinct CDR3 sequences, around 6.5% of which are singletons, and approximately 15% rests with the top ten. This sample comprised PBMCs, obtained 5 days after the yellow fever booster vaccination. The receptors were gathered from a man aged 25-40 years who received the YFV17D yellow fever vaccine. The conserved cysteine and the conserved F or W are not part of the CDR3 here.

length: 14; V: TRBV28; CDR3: ASSSSGREGLDEQF
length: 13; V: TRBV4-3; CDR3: ASSHEVDRRYEQY
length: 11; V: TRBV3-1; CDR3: ASSRNNQETQY
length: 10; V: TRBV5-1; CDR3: ASSKGLGEQY
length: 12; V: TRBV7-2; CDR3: ASSLLGQTYEQY
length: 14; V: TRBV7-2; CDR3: ASSLEAGGRTDTQY
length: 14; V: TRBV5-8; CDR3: ASSLSIQINTGELF
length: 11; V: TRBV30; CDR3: AWSVQQRGEQF
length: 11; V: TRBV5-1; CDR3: GSRGQPNAEAF
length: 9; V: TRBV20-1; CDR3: SASDREPQH
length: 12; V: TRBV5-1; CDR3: ASSLQTATYEQY
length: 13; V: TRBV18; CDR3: ASLHGTSGIYEQY
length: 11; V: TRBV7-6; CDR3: ASSRDRAGEQY
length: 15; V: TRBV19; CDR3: ASSIWGQATPRQPQH
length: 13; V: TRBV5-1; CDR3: ASSSGTDSTYEQY
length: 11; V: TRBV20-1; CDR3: SASEGAWNEQF
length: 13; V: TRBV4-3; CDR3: ASSQQRTGAEEQY
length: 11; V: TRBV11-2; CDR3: ASSFPSDNEQF
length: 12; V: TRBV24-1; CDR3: ATSVAGGRYEQF
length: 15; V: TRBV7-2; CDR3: ASSFQAGDYPPHEQY
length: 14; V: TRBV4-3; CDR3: ASSQERAGYNYEQY
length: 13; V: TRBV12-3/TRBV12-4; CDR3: ASSTREGSFNEQY
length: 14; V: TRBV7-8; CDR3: ASSLEGTYSNQPQH
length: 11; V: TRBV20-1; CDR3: SASGRAKNEQF
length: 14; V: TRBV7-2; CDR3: ASSPRWTPQEETQY
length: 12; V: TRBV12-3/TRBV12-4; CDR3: ASGGQGATYEQY
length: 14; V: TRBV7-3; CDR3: ASSLTWTGSYTEAF
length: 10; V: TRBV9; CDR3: ASSVGGGEQY
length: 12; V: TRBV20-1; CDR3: SARGSAPQETQY
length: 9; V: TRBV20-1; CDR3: SASRTGEQF
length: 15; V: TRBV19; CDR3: ASSMGPFGEMGYGYT
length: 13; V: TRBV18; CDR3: ASSPQGREAYEQY
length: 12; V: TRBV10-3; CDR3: AIRDSDSGNTIY
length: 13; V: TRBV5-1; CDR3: ASSLSQGGPYEQY
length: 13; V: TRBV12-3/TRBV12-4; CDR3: ASSQPGQGIYEQY
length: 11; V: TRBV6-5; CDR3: ASSYSSRYEQF
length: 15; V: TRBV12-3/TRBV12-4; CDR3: ASSLISGPRGTDTQY
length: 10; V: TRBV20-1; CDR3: SATDRDPEQY
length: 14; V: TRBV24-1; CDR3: ATRRNRGQLVETQY
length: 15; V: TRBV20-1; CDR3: SARDGQDATYNSPLH
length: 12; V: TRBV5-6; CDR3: ASSSWANDETQY
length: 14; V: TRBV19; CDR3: ASSTPGLPGMDTQY
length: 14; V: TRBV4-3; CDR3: ASSQDSSGSGGTQY
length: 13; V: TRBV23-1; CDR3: ASSRRSGSTDTQY
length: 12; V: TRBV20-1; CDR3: SAGPAGGPDTQY
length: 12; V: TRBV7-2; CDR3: ASSVGLAGITQY
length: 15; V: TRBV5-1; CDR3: ASSLTNERGSGETQY
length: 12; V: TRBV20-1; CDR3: SADPRQGSYEQY
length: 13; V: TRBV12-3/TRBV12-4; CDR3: ASSLVGIPNTEAF
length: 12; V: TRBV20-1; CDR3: SARLAGSKDEQF
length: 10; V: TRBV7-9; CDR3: ASSLAASEKY
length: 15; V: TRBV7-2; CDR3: ASSQVFGTSSIQTQY
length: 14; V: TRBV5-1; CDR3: ASSLQAGTSGDEQF
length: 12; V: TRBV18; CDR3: ASSPAGYTDTQY
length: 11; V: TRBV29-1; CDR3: SVEGRENTEAF
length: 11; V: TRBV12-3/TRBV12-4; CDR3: ASMGPGIDEQF